These 9 T cell receptor beta chains share one sample of origin, sequenced in a study of T-cell memory formation after mild COVID-19. Using its own MiXCR run on the 5' RACE reads, TCRdb lists one record per CDR3 protein. Seen here are 350,000 to 500,000 distinct CDR3 sequences, under 20% observed once, and the top ten hold 20% to 25%. Material for sequencing was PBMCs or a T cell subset sorted from them (not recorded which). These receptors were taken from a young man who had mild COVID-19 (a few samples of this study predate the infection). Cell type and time point are not known.

This clonotype was seen only a few times. The DNA of the CDR3 is TGCGCCAGCAGCCCAGGTCAGGAGACCAATGAGCAGTTCTTC. As protein: CASSPGQETNEQFF. The J gene is TRBJ2-1, the V gene TRBV5-1; D is uncertain. Per germline, CDR1 SGHRS and CDR2 YFSETQ. The CDR3 sequence is 14 residues long. The V and J ends lost 4 bases and 6 bases respectively, with 14 bases between them.

The sample holds a few counts of this clonotype. The chain joins TRBV7-6 to TRBJ1-2; D not certain. Germline CDR1 is SGHVS and CDR2 is FNYEAQ. V was clipped by 5 bases and J by 0 bases, with 19 bases between them. The CDR3 contains 17 residues. The CDR3 DNA follows: TGTGCCAGCAGCCCTCTTGGGGAGGGCCTCACTAACTATGGCTACACCTTC. The encoded protein is CASSPLGEGLTNYGYTF.

This clonotype was counted between two and nine times. The V call is TRBV11-3, the J call TRBJ1-1, with D maybe TRBD1 (6 bases). The CDR3 contains 15 residues. From germline, CDR1 is SGHNT and CDR2 YENEEA. The germline V and J ends were trimmed by 4 bases and 0 bases, with 12 bases remaining between them. CDR3 DNA sequence: TGTGCCAGCAGCTCCTGGACAGCCGTGAACACTGAAGCTTTCTTT. It yields the protein CASSSWTAVNTEAFF.

This clonotype has just a few counts. The V gene is TRBV3-1, the J gene TRBJ2-1, with TRBD2 matching 10 bases. V lost 1 base, J lost 7 bases, and 4 bases stayed unmatched. Germline CDR1 LGHDT, CDR2 YNNKEL (reference sequence). The CDR3 consists of 15 residues. In DNA form, the CDR3 reads TGTGCCAGCAGCCAAGTCCTAGCGGGGGAAAATGAGCAGTTCTTC. It specifies CASSQVLAGENEQFF.

In its sample, this clonotype was seen a few times. This chain connects TRBV6-5 to TRBJ1-2; perhaps TRBD1 as D (6 bases). Germline assignment: CDR1 MNHEY and CDR2 SVGAGI. This CDR3 spans 17 amino acids. V dropped 2 bases and J dropped 2 bases, with 18 bases sitting between them. The CDR3 is CASSYSLTRGLNYGYTF. The CDR3 region has the DNA TGTGCCAGCAGTTACAGTCTCACCCGGGGGCTCAACTATGGCTACACCTTC.

This clonotype has a handful of counts. This rearrangement joins TRBV12-3 or TRBV12-4 to TRBJ2-2, with no clear D. The CDR3 has 12 residues. Trimming stripped 5 bases from V and 5 bases from J, with 6 bases between. CDR3 DNA sequence: TGTGCCAGCAGTCCATGGACCGGGGAGCTGTTTTTT. It is translated as CASSPWTGELFF.

The chain has TRBV7-2 and TRBJ1-1; D ambiguous. In germline, CDR1 is SGHTA, CDR2 FQGNSA. CDR3 length: 13 amino acids. V lost 5 bases and J lost 8, with 15 bases in between. The CDR3 is CASSRYLAGEAFF. The DNA for the CDR3 is TGTGCCAGCAGCCGATACCTTGCTGGGGAAGCTTTCTTT.

This clonotype was picked up a small number of times. V usage is TRBV7-2 and J usage is TRBJ1-2; maybe TRBD1 (5 bases). V lost 4 bases and J 3 bases, leaving 18 bases between the germline ends. In germline, CDR1 is SGHTA, CDR2 FQGNSA. There are 16 residues in the CDR3. CDR3 sequence: CASSSRLGVRDYGYTF. CDR3 coding DNA: TGTGCCAGCAGCTCCCGGCTGGGGGTGCGTGACTATGGCTACACCTTC.

The chain couples TRBV7-2 to TRBJ2-5, with TRBD2 matching 8 bases. The trim removed 6 bases at V and 3 bases at J, leaving 3 bases unmatched. This CDR3 region has 13 residues. From germline, CDR1 is SGHTA and CDR2 FQGNSA. As DNA, the CDR3 is TGTGCCAGCAGGGTACTAGCGGAAGAGACCCAGTACTTC. Translating gives CASRVLAEETQYF. The entire variable domain, with the rest obtained from reference TRBV7-2 and TRBJ2-5, is as follows: GAGVSQSPSNKVTEKGKDVELRCDPISGHTALYWYRQSLGQGLEFLIYFQGNSAPDKSGLPSDRFSAERTGGSVSTLTIQRTQQEDSAVYLCASRVLAEETQYFGPGTRLLVL.